This entry lists 22 T cell receptor beta chains sequenced from one sample in a study of T cell responses to AZD1222 COVID-19 vaccine. Libraries were prepared by immunoSEQ multiplex PCR; TCRdb keeps only in-frame clonotypes and omits some of them. The profile shows 65,000 to 70,000 clones, roughly 80% of them singletons. Sample: peripheral blood, taken 28 days after the second AZD1222 dose. Every receptor here comes from an adult who received the AZD1222 COVID-19 vaccine.

The V call is TRBV3-1 (or the pseudogene TRBV3-2), the J call TRBJ2-1; 10 nucleotides agree with TRBD2. With V trimmed by 6 bases and J by 3 bases, 5 bases remained unmatched. The CDR3 sequence is 15 residues long. Germline-derived CDR1 and CDR2 are LGHDT and YNNKEL (reference sequence). CDR3 in amino acids: CASSPSGGGYNEQFF. The CDR3 region has the DNA TGTGCCAGCAGTCCTAGCGGGGGAGGCTACAATGAGCAGTTCTTC.

The rearrangement links TRBV20-1 to TRBJ2-7; D is unclear. Trimming removed 3 bases at V and 0 bases at J, with 6 bases between. In germline, CDR1 is DFQATT, CDR2 SNEGSKA (reference sequence). The CDR3 extends over 12 amino acids. The CDR3 loop is CSASASSYEQYF. DNA of the CDR3: TGCAGTGCTAGTGCTAGCTCCTACGAGCAGTACTTC.

The chain is built from TRBV28 and TRBJ1-2; D is ambiguous. CDR3 size: 12 residues. Trimming stripped 2 bases from V and 8 bases from J, with 9 bases between. Germline V gives CDR1 MDHEN, CDR2 SYDVKM. Written as DNA, the CDR3 is TGTGCCAGCAGTTTAACCCCGGAGGGCTACACCTTC. This gives the protein CASSLTPEGYTF.

V usage is TRBV7-2 and J usage is TRBJ1-2; D is possibly TRBD1 (6 bases). The V gene lost 6 bases and the J gene lost 4 bases, with 18 bases spanning the gap. This CDR3 is 15 amino acids long. Germline V CDR1 and CDR2: SGHTA, FQGNSA. The CDR3 here is CASSPGVSARYGYTF. The CDR3 DNA is TGTGCCAGCAGTCCAGGGGTATCTGCACGCTATGGCTACACCTTC.

This rearrangement joins TRBV5-4 to TRBJ2-2, with D hard to call. This CDR3 is built from 16 residues. Germline V gene sequence: CDR1 SGHNT, CDR2 YYREEE (reference sequence). Trimming removed 4 bases at V and 2 bases at J, with 15 bases between. This CDR3 is CASSLGPPRNTGELFF. The CDR3 region has the DNA TGTGCCAGCAGCCTCGGGCCCCCCAGAAACACCGGGGAGCTGTTTTTT. The variable domain in full, completed from reference TRBV5-4 and TRBJ2-2, reads ETGVTQSPTHLIKTRGQQVTLRCSSQSGHNTVSWYQQALGQGPQFIFQYYREEENGRGNFPPRFSGLQFPNYSSELNVNALELDDSALYLCASSLGPPRNTGELFFGEGSRLTVL.

This sequence joins TRBV5-1 and TRBJ1-2; a possible D gene is TRBD1 (6 bases). The germline gives CDR1 SGHRS, CDR2 YFSETQ. The CDR3 sequence is 13 residues long. Trimming removed 4 bases from V and 2 bases from J, with 9 bases in between. The CDR3 is CASSTGQNYGYTF. CDR3 nucleotides: TGCGCCAGCAGCACCGGACAGAACTATGGCTACACCTTC.

The chain employs TRBV18 and TRBJ1-4; D is ambiguous. The CDR3 runs 15 residues. The germline gives CDR1 KGHSH, CDR2 LQKENI. Trimming took 5 bases from V and 0 from J, leaving 10 bases between them. The CDR3 DNA is TGTGCCAGCTCAGGTCGAACAGCAACTAATGAAAAACTGTTTTTT. The encoded protein is CASSGRTATNEKLFF.

This chain connects TRBV7-9 to TRBJ2-5; the D gene is possibly TRBD2 (5 bases). V was clipped by 5 bases and J by 2 bases, with 15 bases between them. There are 15 residues in the CDR3. In germline, CDR1 is SEHNR, CDR2 FQNEAQ (reference sequence). The CDR3 region is CASSHEGGYQETQYF. In nucleotides, the CDR3 is TGTGCCAGCAGCCATGAAGGAGGCTATCAAGAGACCCAGTACTTC.

This chain links TRBV27 with TRBJ1-1; D gene ambiguous. V lost 4 bases and J 2 bases, leaving 8 bases between the germline ends. The CDR3 has 13 amino acids. The germline V gene has CDR1 MNHEY and CDR2 SMNVEV (reference sequence). In DNA, the CDR3 is TGTGCCAGCAGTTACCGCGGTAACACTGAAGCTTTCTTT. This sequence encodes CASSYRGNTEAFF.

The chain uses TRBV4-2 and TRBJ2-1; D may be TRBD1 or TRBD2 (5 bases each). Germline V lookup: CDR1 LGHNA, CDR2 YNFKEQ. The CDR3 runs to 16 residues. Trimming removed 1 base at V and 0 bases at J, with 10 bases between. CDR3 residues: CASSQGGPSSYNEQFF. CDR3 DNA sequence: TGTGCCAGCAGCCAAGGGGGACCGAGCTCCTACAATGAGCAGTTCTTC.

This clone was seen a handful of times. V is TRBV2 and J is TRBJ1-6; a weak D match, TRBD1 (6 bases). The CDR3 is 13 amino acids. The ends were cut back, 11 bases at V and 7 bases at J, with 15 bases in the middle. The germline CDR1 and CDR2 sequences are SNHLY and FYNNEI. The CDR3 is CAGTGQGNSPLHF. CDR3 coding DNA: TGTGCCGGCACGGGACAAGGAAATTCACCCCTCCACTTT.

This clone is labeled as medium-sized. The chain couples TRBV5-6 to TRBJ1-4; no reliable D call. Germline-derived CDR1 and CDR2 are SGHDT and YYEEEE. The ends were cut back, 5 bases at V and 3 bases at J, with 17 bases in the middle. The CDR3 runs 16 residues. CDR3 amino acids: CASSAPRDGANEKLFF. The CDR3 DNA sequence: TGTGCCAGCAGTGCCCCGCGAGATGGGGCTAATGAAAAACTGTTTTTT.

To note about this clone: An end of the junction differs from the germline gene, which may be a read error. V is TRBV19 and J is TRBJ1-5; D uncertain. Germline lookup yields CDR1 LNHDA and CDR2 SQIVND (reference sequence). The CDR3 consists of 12 residues. CDR3 amino acids: CASRIGNQPQHF. CDR3 DNA: TGTGCCAGTAGAATAGGCAATCAGCCCCAGCATTTT. The entire variable domain, with the rest obtained from reference TRBV19 and TRBJ1-5, is as follows: DGGITQSPKYLFRKEGQNVTLSCEQNLNHDAMYWYRQDPGQGLRLIYYSQIVNDFQKGDIAEGYSVSREKKESFPLTVTSAQKNPTAFYLCASRIGNQPQHFGDGTRLSIL.

The CDR3: CAISESGLYFTTGYF. Here the CDR3 DNA reads TGTGCCATCAGTGAGTCGGGGTTGTACTTTACGACTGGGTACTTC. This chain connects TRBV10-3 to TRBJ2-7; D is ambiguous. The CDR3 extends over 15 amino acids. Trimming shortened V by 0 bases and J by 12 bases, and 21 bases separated the two germline ends. The germline CDR1 and CDR2 sequences are ENHRY and SYGVKD.

V gene TRBV2 combines with J gene TRBJ2-5; D not certain. The length of the CDR3 is 11 residues. Germline CDR1 and CDR2: SNHLY and FYNNEI. V was trimmed by 7 bases and J by 6 bases, leaving 9 bases between them. Here the CDR3 DNA reads TGTGCCAGCACAGGAGCAAAGACCCAGTACTTC. It yields the protein CASTGAKTQYF. Supplemented by reference TRBV2 and TRBJ2-5, the full variable domain reads EPEVTQTPSHQVTQMGQEVILRCVPISNHLYFYWYRQILGQKVEFLVSFYNNEISEKSEIFDDQFSVERPDGSNFTLKIRSTKLEDSAMYFCASTGAKTQYFGPGTRLLVL.

This chain links TRBV9 with TRBJ1-2; no firm D call. V was trimmed by 0 bases and J by 2 bases, leaving 11 bases between them. The CDR3 is 15 residues long. Germline CDR1 is SGDLS and CDR2 is YYNGEE. For the CDR3, the DNA is TGTGCCAGCAGCGTAGGACAAGAAAAGAACTATGGCTACACCTTC. Translating it yields CASSVGQEKNYGYTF.

V usage is TRBV6-6 and J usage is TRBJ1-4; possible D gene TRBD1, 5 bases. Trimming left V 2 bases short and J 5 bases short, with 12 bases between. This CDR3 comprises 15 residues. The germline CDR1 and CDR2 sequences are MNHNY and SVGAGI (reference sequence). Here the CDR3 reads CASSYLFGGNEKLFF. CDR3 DNA: TGTGCCAGCAGTTACCTATTTGGGGGAAATGAAAAACTGTTTTTT.

The CDR3 region has the DNA TGTGCCAGCAGCTTAAGGAGGACCGGAAACACCATATATTTT. Its translation: CASSLRRTGNTIYF. The gene calls are TRBV7-8 and TRBJ1-3, with D uncertain. Trimming took 2 bases from V and 4 from J, leaving 9 bases between them. This CDR3 is built from 14 residues. The germline gives CDR1 SGHVS, CDR2 FQNEAQ. Drawing the rest from reference TRBV7-8 and TRBJ1-3, the complete variable domain is GAGVSQSPRYKVAKRGQDVALRCDPISGHVSLFWYQQALGQGPEFLTYFQNEAQLDKSGLPSDRFFAERPEGSVSTLKIQRTQQEDSAVYLCASSLRRTGNTIYFGEGSWLTVV.

J is TRBJ1-1 and V is TRBV5-4; D ambiguous. The length of the CDR3 is 15 residues. V was trimmed by 1 base and J by 2 bases, leaving 12 bases between them. In germline, CDR1 is SGHNT, CDR2 YYREEE (reference sequence). The chain's CDR3 is CASSLSGRRNTEAFF. In DNA, the CDR3 is TGTGCCAGCAGCTTGTCCGGGAGGCGAAACACTGAAGCTTTCTTT.

This sequence joins TRBV19 and TRBJ2-4, with D perhaps TRBD1 (6 bases). The V end was cut by 1 base, the J end by 2 bases, with 18 bases between. The CDR3 is made up of 18 amino acids. CDR1 is LNHDA, CDR2 SQIVND, per germline (reference sequence). In DNA, the CDR3 is TGTGCCAGTAGTATAGTCCACCTGGGGGCGCGTTCCAAAAACATTCAGTACTTC. Its translation: CASSIVHLGARSKNIQYF.

This chain links TRBV15 with TRBJ1-3; 7 nucleotides align to TRBD1. The CDR3 is 17 amino acids. Germline CDR1 reads LNHNV; CDR2 reads YYDKDF (reference sequence). V was clipped by 0 bases and J by 3 bases; unmatched bases: 8. The CDR3 loop is CATSRDRQGLDGNTIYF. The CDR3 DNA follows: TGTGCCACCAGCAGAGACCGACAGGGTCTGGATGGAAACACCATATATTTT.

This rearrangement joins TRBV6-6 to TRBJ2-7; TRBD1 aligns across 7 bases. The CDR3 loop spans 13 amino acids. The J segment lost 5 bases and the V segment lost 5 bases, leaving 6 bases of the junction unmatched. The germline gives CDR1 MNHNY, CDR2 SVGAGI (reference sequence). The CDR3 coding sequence is TGTGCCAGCAGTCCCCCAGGGGGAGACGAGCAGTACTTC. This sequence encodes CASSPPGGDEQYF.